The 5 T cell receptor beta chains in this list originate from one sample, sequenced in a study of shared T cell receptors in the human thymus. Clones were read by immunoSEQ multiplex PCR, and TCRdb kept only the in-frame ones, dropping some. The sample gives about 610,000 clones, approximately 88% of which show up once; approximately 0.011% is in the top ten. These data were also filed under a second study, of human thymus T cells.

What was sequenced was thymocytes. The receptors stem from a boy younger than two with a congenital heart defect.

The rearrangement joins TRBV5-4 to TRBJ2-7, with TRBD1 identical over 10 bases. Germline assignment: CDR1 SGHNT and CDR2 YYREEE (reference sequence). The CDR3 is 15 residues long. With 0 bases clipped from V and 7 bases from J, the junction kept 7 bases outside the gene matches. In DNA, the CDR3 is TGTGCCAGCAGCTTGGCCGGGACAGGGGTGGAGGAGCAGTACTTC. It codes for CASSLAGTGVEEQYF.

J is TRBJ2-1 and V is TRBV7-9; 7 nucleotides match TRBD2. Trimming removed 1 base from V and 8 bases from J; junction bases left unmatched: 14. Germline V lookup: CDR1 SEHNR, CDR2 FQNEAQ (reference sequence). This CDR3 is 17 amino acids long. The CDR3 nucleotides are TGTGCCAGCAGCTTAGTCCGAGTCCGGCGGGAGTTACATGAGCAGTTCTTC. Its protein product is CASSLVRVRRELHEQFF.

This clone has just a few counts. The rearrangement uses TRBV4-2 and TRBJ2-1; 10 bases are shared with TRBD2. CDR1 is LGHNA, CDR2 YNFKEQ, per germline. V shed 4 bases and J 1 base; nucleotides not matched to a gene: 7. CDR3 size: 17 residues. The CDR3 region has the DNA TGTGCCAGCAGCCCTAGCGGGAGCGCCGAATCCTACAATGAGCAGTTCTTC. Translation gives CASSPSGSAESYNEQFF.

This chain joins TRBV5-6 and TRBJ2-2, with a weak D call TRBD1 (5 bases). The CDR3 contains 16 residues. Trimming cost V 0 bases and J 0 bases, with 9 bases left between them. Germline lookup yields CDR1 SGHDT and CDR2 YYEEEE. The CDR3 DNA follows: TGTGCCAGCAGCTTGGGGGGCAATGCGAACACCGGGGAGCTGTTTTTT. It encodes CASSLGGNANTGELFF.

CDR3 region: CASSPWAAGGGGNTIYF. DNA for the CDR3: TGTGCCAGCAGCCCCTGGGCGGCGGGGGGAGGAGGAAACACCATATATTTT. The chain uses TRBV7-2 and TRBJ1-3, with a tentative D call TRBD1 (5 bases). V was pared by 5 bases and J by 4 bases, with 21 bases between. The V gene's germline CDR1 is SGHTA and CDR2 FQGNSA. The CDR3 covers 17 residues.